One and the same sample provided the 22 T cell receptor beta chains below, sequenced in a study of vaccination effects on CD4 cells after COVID-19. Which antigens these TCRs recognize remains unknown. Repertoires were generated with immunoSEQ multiplex PCR, while TCRdb's copy carries only in-frame clones and drops some. The sample lists tens of thousands of clones, over 70% occurring once. Prior to sequencing, the ViraFEST assay stimulated PBMC with viral peptide pools, which expanded the antigen-specific CD4+ T cells. Cells that had been cultured for about 10 days were the source of isolated CD4+ T cells. Each participant was given two doses of one vaccine (BNT162b2 or mRNA-1273). The specimen was CD4+ T cells from PBMCs cultured with HCoV-229E spike peptides, collected after COVID-19 vaccination. The receptors were sampled from a human donor who received a COVID-19 vaccine.

V usage is TRBV19 and J usage is TRBJ1-2, with TRBD1 as a possible D gene (6 bases). This CDR3 spans 14 amino acids. Germline CDR1 LNHDA, CDR2 SQIVND (reference sequence). Trimming stripped 5 bases from V and 4 bases from J, with 14 bases between. The CDR3 DNA follows: TGTGCCAGTAGTGATACAGGGAAACTCTATGGCTACACCTTC. Translating gives CASSDTGKLYGYTF.

The chain uses TRBV5-4 and TRBJ2-5; 8 bases map to TRBD2. The junction had 7 bases not matched to a gene; V was cut back by 1 base and J by 5 bases. This CDR3 is built from 15 residues. From germline, CDR1 is SGHNT and CDR2 YYREEE (reference sequence). CDR3 DNA sequence: TGTGCCAGCAGCTTGCATAGCGGGGTCCGGGAGACCCAGTACTTC. This sequence encodes CASSLHSGVRETQYF. The full variable domain, in which reference TRBV5-4 and TRBJ2-5 provide the parts outside the CDR3, is ETGVTQSPTHLIKTRGQQVTLRCSSQSGHNTVSWYQQALGQGPQFIFQYYREEENGRGNFPPRFSGLQFPNYSSELNVNALELDDSALYLCASSLHSGVRETQYFGPGTRLLVL.

This clone occurred once. The genes are TRBV15 and TRBJ2-7, with D possibly TRBD1 on 6 matching bases. The germline gives CDR1 LNHNV, CDR2 YYDKDF (reference sequence). The CDR3 loop spans 17 amino acids. V dropped 2 bases and J dropped 0 bases, with 17 bases sitting between them. For the CDR3, the DNA is TGTGCCACCAGCAGATCCCGAGGGGGAGAACCCTCCTACGAGCAGTACGTC. It encodes CATSRSRGGEPSYEQYV.

This chain's CDR3 is CATSRDGTTYQETQYF. CDR3 coding DNA: TGTGCCACCAGCAGAGACGGGACAACTTACCAAGAGACCCAGTACTTC. The chain has TRBV15 and TRBJ2-5, with D maybe TRBD1 (6 bases). CDR1 is LNHNV, CDR2 YYDKDF, per germline (reference sequence). With 0 bases removed from V and 0 bases from J, the gap between germline ends came to 11 bases. The CDR3 sequence is 16 residues long.

J is TRBJ2-1 and V is TRBV29-1, with 16 positions matching TRBD2. CDR1 SQVTM and CDR2 ANQGSEA come from the germline V gene. The V segment lost 4 bases and the J segment 2 bases; nucleotides outside the gene matches: 5. This CDR3 region has 17 residues. CDR3 protein: CSVGGTSGGAPYNEQFF. CDR3 nucleotide sequence: TGCAGCGTTGGTGGGACTAGCGGGGGGGCCCCCTACAATGAGCAGTTCTTC.

The rearrangement links TRBV6-5 to TRBJ2-7; either TRBD1 or TRBD2 may fit D (5 bases each). The CDR3 consists of 14 residues. With 0 bases removed from V and 5 bases from J, the gap between germline ends came to 11 bases. The germline gives CDR1 MNHEY, CDR2 SVGAGI. The CDR3 protein is CASSYSGRGDEQYV. The CDR3 bases are TGTGCCAGCAGTTACTCTGGGAGAGGGGACGAGCAGTACGTC.

This clone came up a few times. The genes are TRBV6-2 or TRBV6-3 and TRBJ1-1; 8 positions match TRBD1. The J segment lost 1 base and the V segment lost 3 bases, leaving 7 bases of the junction unmatched. Germline assignment: CDR1 MNHEY and CDR2 SVGEGT. The CDR3 is made up of 16 amino acids. The chain's CDR3 is CASSYNPGGGNTEAFF. CDR3 bases: TGTGCCAGCAGTTATAATCCAGGGGGCGGGAACACTGAAGCTTTCTTT.

The gene calls are TRBV6-5 and TRBJ2-1, with 8 bases aligning to TRBD2. Germline loops: CDR1 MNHEY, CDR2 SVGAGI. J was trimmed by 9 bases and V by 5 bases; bases with no gene match: 12. CDR3 length: 15 amino acids. The chain's CDR3 is CASSTLAGGLGEQFF. The CDR3, as DNA: TGTGCCAGCAGTACCCTGGCGGGGGGTCTGGGTGAGCAGTTCTTC.

This clone was found once. The chain has TRBV19 and TRBJ1-5; D is unclear. This CDR3 spans 17 amino acids. The V gene lost 1 base and the J gene lost 3 bases, with 16 bases spanning the gap. Germline-derived CDR1 and CDR2 are LNHDA and SQIVND (reference sequence). The CDR3 nucleotides read TGTGCCAGTAGTATAGCCTCCCCCGGGAGGCCCAATCAGCCCCAGCATTTT. It encodes CASSIASPGRPNQPQHF.

This chain joins TRBV20-1 and TRBJ1-2; D gene unclear. In germline, CDR1 is DFQATT, CDR2 SNEGSKA (reference sequence). This CDR3 region has 11 residues. V was trimmed by 1 base and J by 5 bases, leaving 5 bases between them. The CDR3 sequence: CSARVGYGYTF. CDR3 nucleotides: TGCAGTGCTAGAGTCGGGTATGGCTACACCTTC.

The V and J genes are TRBV2 and TRBJ1-2; D is unresolved. The CDR3 spans 14 residues. Per germline, CDR1 SNHLY and CDR2 FYNNEI. Trimming cost V 3 bases and J 0 bases, with 8 bases left between them. The CDR3 DNA sequence: TGTGCCAGCAGTGATTTGTCGGCTAACTATGGCTACACCTTC. The encoded protein is CASSDLSANYGYTF.

The J gene is TRBJ1-6, the V gene TRBV9, with 8 positions matching TRBD1. J was trimmed by 8 bases and V by 0 bases; bases with no gene match: 1. CDR3 length: 14 amino acids. Germline V gives CDR1 SGDLS, CDR2 YYNGEE. The CDR3 bases are TGTGCCAGCAGCGTAGGGGGACAGGATTCACCCCTCCACTTT. Protein: CASSVGGQDSPLHF. The full variable domain, completed using reference TRBV9 and TRBJ1-6, is DSGVTQTPKHLITATGQRVTLRCSPRSGDLSVYWYQQSLDQGLQFLIQYYNGEERAKGNILERFSAQQFPDLHSELNLSSLELGDSALYFCASSVGGQDSPLHFGNGTRLTVT.

This clone was seen only once. V and J are TRBV5-1 and TRBJ2-2, with a tentative D call TRBD2 (5 bases). The germline V gene has CDR1 SGHRS and CDR2 YFSETQ. This CDR3 is built from 15 residues. V was clipped by 6 bases and J by 2 bases, with 14 bases between them. CDR3 in amino acids: CASTSRGENTGELFF. Written as DNA, the CDR3 is TGCGCCAGCACCTCCCGGGGAGAAAACACCGGGGAGCTGTTTTTT. Full variable domain (rest looked up from reference TRBV5-1 and TRBJ2-2): KAGVTQTPRYLIKTRGQQVTLSCSPISGHRSVSWYQQTPGQGLQFLFEYFSETQRNKGNFPGRFSGRQFSNSRSEMNVSTLELGDSALYLCASTSRGENTGELFFGEGSRLTVL.

This chain links TRBV29-1 with TRBJ1-1, with no clear D. Germline V gene data show CDR1 as SQVTM and CDR2 as ANQGSEA. The germline V and J ends were trimmed by 5 bases and 5 bases, with 12 bases remaining between them. The CDR3 length is 12 residues. In nucleotides, the CDR3 is TGCAGCGTTTTTAGGGAGCCGACTGAAGCTTTCTTT. The encoded protein is CSVFREPTEAFF.

This clone was observed once. The chain uses TRBV6-5 and TRBJ2-5; TRBD1 aligns across 7 bases. J lost 1 base, V lost 7 bases, and 3 bases had no gene match. Germline CDR1 MNHEY, CDR2 SVGAGI. This CDR3 region has 13 residues. CDR3 sequence (DNA): TGTGCCAGCACGGGACAGTTCCAAGAGACCCAGTACTTC. It specifies CASTGQFQETQYF.

This clone appeared once. The J gene is TRBJ1-2, the V gene TRBV15; a weak D match, TRBD1 (6 bases). Per the germline V gene, CDR1 is LNHNV and CDR2 is YYDKDF (reference sequence). V was pared by 0 bases and J by 4 bases, with 12 bases between. The CDR3 has 15 amino acids. The chain's CDR3 is CATSRDLQGIYGYTF. The DNA of the CDR3 is TGTGCCACCAGCAGAGATTTACAGGGTATCTATGGCTACACCTTC.

The genes are TRBV11-1 and TRBJ2-1, with D tentatively TRBD2 (7 bases). Trimming shortened V by 8 bases and J by 0 bases, and 14 bases separated the two germline ends. Germline loops: CDR1 SGHAT, CDR2 FQDESV (reference sequence). CDR3 length: 15 amino acids. CDR3 bases: TGTGCCAGCGGGGCGGGGGCGAGCTCCTACAATGAGCAGTTCTTC. Translating gives CASGAGASSYNEQFF.

This clone was recorded only once. This rearrangement joins TRBV18 to TRBJ2-4; a weak D match, TRBD2 (6 bases). Germline-derived CDR1 and CDR2 are KGHSH and LQKENI. V lost 3 bases to trimming and J lost 8 bases, with 14 bases between them. CDR3 length equals 14 residues. The CDR3, as DNA: TGTGCCAGCTCACCGGTGAGGAGGGAACACATTCAGTACTTC. Its protein is CASSPVRREHIQYF. The full variable domain, with the rest looked up from reference TRBV18 and TRBJ2-4, is NAGVMQNPRHLVRRRGQEARLRCSPMKGHSHVYWYRQLPEEGLKFMVYLQKENIIDESGMPKERFSAEFPKEGPSILRIQQVVRGDSAAYFCASSPVRREHIQYFGAGTRLSVL.

The chain combines TRBV30 with TRBJ1-5, with 7 positions matching TRBD1. The CDR3 is 13 residues long. V shed 5 bases and J 4 bases; nucleotides not matched to a gene: 5. Germline CDR1 GTSNPN, CDR2 SVGIG (reference sequence). The CDR3 here is CAWAGQLNQPQHF. CDR3 coding DNA: TGTGCCTGGGCGGGACAGCTAAATCAGCCCCAGCATTTT.

The rearrangement uses TRBV5-4 and TRBJ2-3, with 8 positions matching TRBD2. There are 17 residues in the CDR3. Per germline, CDR1 SGHNT and CDR2 YYREEE (reference sequence). The V and J ends lost 2 bases and 0 bases, in that order; junction bases with no gene match: 8. Here the CDR3 DNA reads TGTGCCAGCAGCTTCGCGGGGGGCGCCACTAGCACAGATACGCAGTATTTT. It translates to CASSFAGGATSTDTQYF.

The rearrangement links TRBV5-1 to TRBJ1-2; possibly TRBD1 for D (5 bases). Trimming took 5 bases from V and 8 from J, leaving 19 bases between them. This CDR3 has 14 residues. Germline-derived CDR1 and CDR2 are SGHRS and YFSETQ. The CDR3 coding sequence is TGCGCCAGCAGTCTCCCGGGACTCGGTGGCGGCTACACCTTC. Its protein is CASSLPGLGGGYTF.

V usage is TRBV15 and J usage is TRBJ1-3; a weak D match, TRBD1 (5 bases). The germline V and J ends were trimmed by 1 base and 1 base, with 23 bases remaining between them. The CDR3 contains 20 residues. Germline CDR1 LNHNV, CDR2 YYDKDF (reference sequence). The CDR3 region is CATSRVSVVWGVRSGNTIYF. The CDR3 DNA reads TGTGCCACCAGCAGAGTATCGGTAGTTTGGGGGGTTCGGTCTGGAAACACCATATATTTT.